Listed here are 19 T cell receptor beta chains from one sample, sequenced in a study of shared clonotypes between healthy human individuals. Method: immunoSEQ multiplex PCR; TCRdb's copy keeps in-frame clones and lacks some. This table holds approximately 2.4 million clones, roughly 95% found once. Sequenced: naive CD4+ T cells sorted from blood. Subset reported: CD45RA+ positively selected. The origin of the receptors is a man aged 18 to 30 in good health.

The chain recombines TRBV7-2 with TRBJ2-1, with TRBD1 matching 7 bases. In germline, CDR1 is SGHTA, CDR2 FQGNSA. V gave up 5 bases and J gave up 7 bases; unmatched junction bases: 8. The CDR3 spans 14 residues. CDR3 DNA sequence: TGTGCCAGCAGCAGAAGGACAGGATGGAATGAGCAGTTCTTC. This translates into CASSRRTGWNEQFF.

CDR3 nucleotide sequence: TGCAGCGTTGAAGAAGGGTCAGGGCCTGTTCGAGCTTTCTTT. Encoded protein: CSVEEGSGPVRAFF. The chain carries TRBV29-1 and TRBJ1-1; tentatively, D is TRBD1 (5 bases). Germline lookup yields CDR1 SQVTM and CDR2 ANQGSEA. Trimming left V 0 bases short and J 10 bases short, with 18 bases between. The CDR3 runs 14 residues. Looking up the rest from reference TRBV29-1 and TRBJ1-1 gives the full variable domain: SAVISQKPSRDICQRGTSLTIQCQVDSQVTMMFWYRQQPGQSLTLIATANQGSEATYESGFVIDKFPISRPNLTFSTLTVSNMSPEDSSIYLCSVEEGSGPVRAFFGQGTRLTVV.

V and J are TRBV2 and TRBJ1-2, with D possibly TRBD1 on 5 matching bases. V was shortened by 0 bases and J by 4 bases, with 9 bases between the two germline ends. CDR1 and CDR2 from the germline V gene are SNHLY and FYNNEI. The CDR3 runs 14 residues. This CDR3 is CASSEAPGVYGYTF. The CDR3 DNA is TGTGCCAGCAGTGAAGCCCCGGGGGTCTATGGCTACACCTTC.

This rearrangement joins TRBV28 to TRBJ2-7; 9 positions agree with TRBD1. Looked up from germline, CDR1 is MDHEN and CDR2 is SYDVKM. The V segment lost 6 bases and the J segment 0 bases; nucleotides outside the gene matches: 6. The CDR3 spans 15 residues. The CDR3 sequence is CASRRDREASYEQYF. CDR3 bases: TGTGCCAGCAGAAGGGACAGGGAGGCCTCCTACGAGCAGTACTTC.

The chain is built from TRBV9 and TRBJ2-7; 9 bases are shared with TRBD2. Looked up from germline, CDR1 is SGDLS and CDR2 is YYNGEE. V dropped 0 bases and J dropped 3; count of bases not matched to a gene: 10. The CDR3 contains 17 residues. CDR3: CASSVVGGGLASYEQYF. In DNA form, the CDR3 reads TGTGCCAGCAGCGTAGTGGGCGGGGGACTAGCTAGCTACGAGCAGTACTTC.

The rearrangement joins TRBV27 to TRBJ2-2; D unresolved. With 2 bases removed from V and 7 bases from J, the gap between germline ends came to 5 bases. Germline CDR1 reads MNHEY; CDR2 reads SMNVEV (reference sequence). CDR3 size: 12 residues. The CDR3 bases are TGTGCCAGCAGTTTAAGGTTCGGGGAGCTGTTTTTT. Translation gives CASSLRFGELFF.

The DNA of the CDR3 is TGTGCCATCACCGATAGCGCGACTGCCTCTGGCTACACCTTC. Translating it yields CAITDSATASGYTF. J is TRBJ1-2 and V is TRBV10-3; no reliable D call. Trimming pared 7 bases from V and 7 bases from J, leaving 19 bases between. The germline V gene has CDR1 ENHRY and CDR2 SYGVKD. The CDR3 spans 14 residues.

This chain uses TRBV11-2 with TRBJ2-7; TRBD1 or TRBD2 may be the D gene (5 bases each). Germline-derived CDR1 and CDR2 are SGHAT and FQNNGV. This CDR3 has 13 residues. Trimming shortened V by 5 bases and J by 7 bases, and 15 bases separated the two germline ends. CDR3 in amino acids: CASSTGALGEQYF. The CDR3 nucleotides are TGTGCCAGCAGCACCGGGGCGCTGGGGGAGCAGTACTTC.

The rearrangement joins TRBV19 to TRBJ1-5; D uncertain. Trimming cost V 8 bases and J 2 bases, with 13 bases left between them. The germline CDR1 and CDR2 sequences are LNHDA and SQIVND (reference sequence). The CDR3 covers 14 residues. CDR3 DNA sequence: TGTGCCAGTCGATCGCTCGTGGGCAATCAGCCCCAGCATTTT. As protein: CASRSLVGNQPQHF. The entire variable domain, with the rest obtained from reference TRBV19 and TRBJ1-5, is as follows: DGGITQSPKYLFRKEGQNVTLSCEQNLNHDAMYWYRQDPGQGLRLIYYSQIVNDFQKGDIAEGYSVSREKKESFPLTVTSAQKNPTAFYLCASRSLVGNQPQHFGDGTRLSIL.

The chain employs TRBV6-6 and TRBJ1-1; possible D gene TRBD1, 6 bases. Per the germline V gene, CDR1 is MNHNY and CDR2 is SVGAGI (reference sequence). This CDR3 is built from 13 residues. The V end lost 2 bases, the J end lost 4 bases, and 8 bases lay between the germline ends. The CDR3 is CASSYGGPTEAFF. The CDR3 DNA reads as TGTGCCAGCAGTTACGGGGGGCCCACTGAAGCTTTCTTT.

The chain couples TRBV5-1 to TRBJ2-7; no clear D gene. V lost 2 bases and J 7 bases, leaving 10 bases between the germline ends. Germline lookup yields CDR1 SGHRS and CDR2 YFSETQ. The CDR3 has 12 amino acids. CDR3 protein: CASSFQSGEQYF. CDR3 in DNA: TGCGCCAGCAGCTTCCAGTCTGGGGAGCAGTACTTC. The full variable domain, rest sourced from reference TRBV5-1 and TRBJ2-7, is KAGVTQTPRYLIKTRGQQVTLSCSPISGHRSVSWYQQTPGQGLQFLFEYFSETQRNKGNFPGRFSGRQFSNSRSEMNVSTLELGDSALYLCASSFQSGEQYFGPGTRLTVT.

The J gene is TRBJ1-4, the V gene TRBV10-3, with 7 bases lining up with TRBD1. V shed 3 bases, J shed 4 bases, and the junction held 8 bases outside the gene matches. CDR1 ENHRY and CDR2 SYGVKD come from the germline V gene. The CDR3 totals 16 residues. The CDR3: CAISDGDGTDNEKLFF. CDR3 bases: TGTGCCATCAGTGACGGAGACGGGACAGATAATGAAAAACTGTTTTTT.

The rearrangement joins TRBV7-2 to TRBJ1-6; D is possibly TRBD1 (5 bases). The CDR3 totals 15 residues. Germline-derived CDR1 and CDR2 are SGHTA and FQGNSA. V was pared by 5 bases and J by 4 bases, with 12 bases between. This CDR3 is CASSNPTEYNSPLHF. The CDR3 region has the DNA TGTGCCAGCAGCAACCCGACAGAATATAATTCACCCCTCCACTTT.

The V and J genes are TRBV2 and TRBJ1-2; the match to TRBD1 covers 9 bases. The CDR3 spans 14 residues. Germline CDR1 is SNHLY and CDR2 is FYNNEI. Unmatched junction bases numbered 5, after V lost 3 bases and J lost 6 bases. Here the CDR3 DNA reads TGTGCCAGCAGTGATCAACAGGGGGCTCATGGCTACACCTTC. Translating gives CASSDQQGAHGYTF.

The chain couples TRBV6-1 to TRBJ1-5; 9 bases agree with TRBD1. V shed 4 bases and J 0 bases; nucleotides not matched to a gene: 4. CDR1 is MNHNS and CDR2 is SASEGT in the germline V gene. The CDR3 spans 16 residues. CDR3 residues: CASSGGQGPSNQPQHF. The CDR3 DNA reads TGTGCCAGCAGTGGAGGACAGGGGCCTAGCAATCAGCCCCAGCATTTT.

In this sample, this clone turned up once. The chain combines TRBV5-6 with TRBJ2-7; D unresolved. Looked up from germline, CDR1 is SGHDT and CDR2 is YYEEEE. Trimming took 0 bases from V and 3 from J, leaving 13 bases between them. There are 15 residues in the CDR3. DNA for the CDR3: TGTGCCAGCAGCTTGGCCGACCGCTCCCTCTACGAGCAGTACTTC. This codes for CASSLADRSLYEQYF.

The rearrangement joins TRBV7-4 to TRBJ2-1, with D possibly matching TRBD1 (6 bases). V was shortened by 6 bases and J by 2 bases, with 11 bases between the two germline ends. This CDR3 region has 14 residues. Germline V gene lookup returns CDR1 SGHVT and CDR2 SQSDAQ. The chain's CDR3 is CASRFRTAYNEQFF. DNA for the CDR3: TGTGCCAGCAGGTTTCGGACAGCCTACAATGAGCAGTTCTTC.

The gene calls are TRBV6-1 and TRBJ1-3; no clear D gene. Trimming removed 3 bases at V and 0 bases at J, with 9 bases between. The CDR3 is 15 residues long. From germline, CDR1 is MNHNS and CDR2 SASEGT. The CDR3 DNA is TGTGCCAGCAGTGACGCGGTTGTCTCTGGAAACACCATATATTTT. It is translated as CASSDAVVSGNTIYF.

Written as DNA, the CDR3 is TGTGCCACCAGCAGCGACCTCCCGGTTGTAGGTCGCTCCTACGAGCAGTACTTC. Its translation is CATSSDLPVVGRSYEQYF. The chain couples TRBV15 to TRBJ2-7; D unresolved. V lost 3 bases to trimming and J lost 0 bases, with 21 bases between them. From germline, CDR1 is LNHNV and CDR2 YYDKDF (reference sequence). CDR3 length: 18 amino acids.